Here is one T cell receptor (beta chain) with its context. These data originate in a study of blood T cell repertoires in COVID-19. Across the whole study: Samples came from the United States, Italy and Spain, spanning acute and convalescent COVID-19. In each case, the material was cDNA or gDNA derived from T cells, B-cell-depleted T cells, or PBMCs.

CDR1 is LNHDA, CDR2 SQIVND, per germline (reference sequence). The CDR3 loop spans 13 amino acids. V was cut by 7 bases and J by 2 bases, with 10 bases left in between. Per the original data handling: Reference gene primer amplification yielded estimated nucleated cell counts. Clones were sequenced by immunoSEQ multiplex PCR, and TCRdb holds only the in-frame ones, with some missing. From that table come the V and J calls and clone size; the DNA was used to work out D and trimming. This sample has 200,000 to 250,000 clones, with about three quarters found just once. The material sequenced was peripheral blood. The receptor was derived from an older woman with acute or convalescent COVID-19. The chain recombines TRBV19 with TRBJ2-3, with D possibly matching TRBD2 (5 bases). The CDR3 DNA reads TGTGCCAGTACGGAGCGGAACACAGATACGCAGTATTTT. Amino acid sequence: CASTERNTDTQYF.